The sample holds many counts of the clone carrying this TCR beta chain. Its antigen is still unknown. The sample originates from a study of early T cells in non-severe SARS-CoV-2 infection. Looking at the study overall: RNA in bulk from unsorted whole blood was sequenced, and chains were unpaired. Study-level points and caveats: Matching with VDJdb favored anti-spike CD8 responses (missing private and CD4 specificities).

Unique molecular identifier tags were affixed to discrete cDNA molecules. From the 5' RACE reads, TCRdb called clonotypes with MiXCR, one entry per CDR3 protein. The sample lists under 100,000 distinct CDR3 sequences, 8% to 13% seen once, with roughly 5% in the top ten. CDR3 length equals 14 residues. CDR1 is SGHDT, CDR2 YYEEEE, per germline. The germline V and J ends were trimmed by 5 bases and 2 bases, with 12 bases remaining between them. The chain is built from TRBV5-6 and TRBJ2-3; a possible D gene is TRBD1 (5 bases). Input material: whole blood. This sequence originates from an adult who was a healthcare worker with PCR-confirmed SARS-CoV-2 infection or an uninfected control (not recorded which). CDR3 loop: CASSLRGYTDTQYF. Written as DNA, the CDR3 is TGTGCCAGCAGTTTAAGGGGATACACAGATACGCAGTATTTT.